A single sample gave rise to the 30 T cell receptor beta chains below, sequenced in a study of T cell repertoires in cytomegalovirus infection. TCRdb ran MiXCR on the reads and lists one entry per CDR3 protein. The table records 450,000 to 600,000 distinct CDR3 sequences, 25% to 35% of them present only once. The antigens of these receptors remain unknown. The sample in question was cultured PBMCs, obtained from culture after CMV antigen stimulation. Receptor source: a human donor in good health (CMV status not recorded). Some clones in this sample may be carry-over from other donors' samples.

CDR3 residues: CASTPMGVAGNTIYF. CDR3 in DNA: TGTGCCAGCACTCCTATGGGGGTGGCTGGAAACACCATATATTTT. The J gene is TRBJ1-3, the V gene TRBV12-3 or TRBV12-4; a possible D gene is TRBD1 (5 bases). V was pared by 7 bases and J by 2 bases, with 15 bases between. The CDR3 runs to 15 residues.

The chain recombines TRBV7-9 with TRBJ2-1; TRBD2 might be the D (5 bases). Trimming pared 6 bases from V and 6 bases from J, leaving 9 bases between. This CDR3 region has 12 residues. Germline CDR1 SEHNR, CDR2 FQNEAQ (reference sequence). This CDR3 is CASRETSNEQFF. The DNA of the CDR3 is TGTGCCAGCAGAGAAACTAGCAATGAGCAGTTCTTC. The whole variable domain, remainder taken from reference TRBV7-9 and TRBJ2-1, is DTGVSQNPRHKITKRGQNVTFRCDPISEHNRLYWYRQTLGQGPEFLTYFQNEAQLEKSRLLSDRFSAERPKGSFSTLEIQRTEQGDSAMYLCASRETSNEQFFGPGTRLTVL.

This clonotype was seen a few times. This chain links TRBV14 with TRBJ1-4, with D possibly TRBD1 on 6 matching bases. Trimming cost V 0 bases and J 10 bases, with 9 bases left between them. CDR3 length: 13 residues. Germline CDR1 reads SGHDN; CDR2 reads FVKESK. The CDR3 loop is CASSQDWGRKLFF. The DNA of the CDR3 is TGTGCCAGCAGCCAAGATTGGGGGCGAAAACTGTTTTTT.

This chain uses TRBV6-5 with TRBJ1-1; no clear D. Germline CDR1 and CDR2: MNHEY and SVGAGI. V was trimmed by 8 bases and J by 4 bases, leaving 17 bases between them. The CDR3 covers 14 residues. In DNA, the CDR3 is TGTGCCAGCGGCGCCACCTCCGGAGTCACTGAAGCTTTCTTT. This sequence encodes CASGATSGVTEAFF.

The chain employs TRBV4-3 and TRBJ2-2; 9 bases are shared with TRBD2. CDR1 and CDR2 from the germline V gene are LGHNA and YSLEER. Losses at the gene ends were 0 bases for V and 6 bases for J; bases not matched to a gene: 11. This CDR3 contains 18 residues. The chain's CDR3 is CASSQDRLAADLSGELFF. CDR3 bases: TGCGCCAGCAGCCAAGACCGACTAGCGGCCGACCTGTCCGGGGAGCTGTTTTTT.

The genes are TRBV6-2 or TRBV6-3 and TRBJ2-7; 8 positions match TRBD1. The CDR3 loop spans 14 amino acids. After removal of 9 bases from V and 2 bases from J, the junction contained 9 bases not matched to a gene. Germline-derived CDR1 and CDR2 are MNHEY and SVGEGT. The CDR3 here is CASLTGTGTYEQYF. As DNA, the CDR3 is TGTGCCAGTCTAACCGGGACAGGTACCTACGAGCAGTACTTC.

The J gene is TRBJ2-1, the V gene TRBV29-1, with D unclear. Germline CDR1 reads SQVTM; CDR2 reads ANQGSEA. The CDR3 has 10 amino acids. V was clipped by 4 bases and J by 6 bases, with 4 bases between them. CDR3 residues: CSVASNEQFF. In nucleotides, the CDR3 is TGCAGCGTTGCTTCCAATGAGCAGTTCTTC.

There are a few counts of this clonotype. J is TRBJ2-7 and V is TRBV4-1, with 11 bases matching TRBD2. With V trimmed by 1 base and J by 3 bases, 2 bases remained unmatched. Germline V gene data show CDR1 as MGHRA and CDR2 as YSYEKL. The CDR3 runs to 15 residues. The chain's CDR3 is CASSQGTSGYYEQYV. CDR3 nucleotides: TGCGCCAGCAGCCAAGGGACTAGCGGGTACTACGAGCAGTACGTC.

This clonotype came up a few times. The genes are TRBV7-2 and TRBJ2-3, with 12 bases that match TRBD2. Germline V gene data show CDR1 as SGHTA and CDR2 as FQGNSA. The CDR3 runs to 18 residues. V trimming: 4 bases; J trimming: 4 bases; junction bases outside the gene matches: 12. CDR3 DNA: TGTGCCAGCAGCTCGACTCGGACTAGCGGGAAGTTCTCAGATACGCAGTATTTT. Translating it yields CASSSTRTSGKFSDTQYF.

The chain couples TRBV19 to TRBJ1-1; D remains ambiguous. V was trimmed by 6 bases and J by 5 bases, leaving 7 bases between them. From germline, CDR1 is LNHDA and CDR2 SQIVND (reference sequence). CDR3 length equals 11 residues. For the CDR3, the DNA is TGTGCCAGTAGCTACTATACTGAAGCTTTCTTT. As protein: CASSYYTEAFF.

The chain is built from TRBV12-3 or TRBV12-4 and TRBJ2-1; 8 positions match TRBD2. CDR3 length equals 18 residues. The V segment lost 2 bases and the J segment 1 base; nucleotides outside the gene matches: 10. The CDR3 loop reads CASSLRAGANDSYNEQFF. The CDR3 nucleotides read TGTGCCAGCAGTTTAAGAGCGGGAGCCAATGATTCCTACAATGAGCAGTTCTTC.

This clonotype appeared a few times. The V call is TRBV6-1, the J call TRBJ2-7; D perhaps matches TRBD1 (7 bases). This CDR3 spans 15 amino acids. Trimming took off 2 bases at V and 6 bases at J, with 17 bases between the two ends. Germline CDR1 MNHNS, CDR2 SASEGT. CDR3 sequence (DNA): TGTGCCAGCAGTGAAATGACCGCGGGACAGCTCGAGCAGTACTTC. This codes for CASSEMTAGQLEQYF.

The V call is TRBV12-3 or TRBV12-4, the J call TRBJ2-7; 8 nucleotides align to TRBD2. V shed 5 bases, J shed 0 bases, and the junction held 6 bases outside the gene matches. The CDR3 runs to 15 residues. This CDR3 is CASSRNSGNSYEQYF. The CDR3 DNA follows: TGTGCCAGCAGTCGTAATAGCGGGAACTCCTACGAGCAGTACTTC.

CDR3 in amino acids: CASSLGTGGSSGYTF. The CDR3 DNA sequence: TGTGCCAGCAGCTTGGGGACAGGGGGATCCTCTGGCTACACCTTC. This rearrangement joins TRBV5-4 to TRBJ1-2; 10 bases align to TRBD1. Germline V gives CDR1 SGHNT, CDR2 YYREEE (reference sequence). The CDR3 has 15 residues. Unmatched junction bases numbered 6, after V lost 0 bases and J lost 7 bases.

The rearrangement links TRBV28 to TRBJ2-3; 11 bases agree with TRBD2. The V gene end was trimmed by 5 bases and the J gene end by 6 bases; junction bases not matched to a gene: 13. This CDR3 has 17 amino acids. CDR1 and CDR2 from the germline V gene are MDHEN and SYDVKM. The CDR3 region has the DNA TGTGCCAGCAGTCCGACGACTAGCGGGACAGGGTCCGATACGCAGTATTTT. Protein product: CASSPTTSGTGSDTQYF.

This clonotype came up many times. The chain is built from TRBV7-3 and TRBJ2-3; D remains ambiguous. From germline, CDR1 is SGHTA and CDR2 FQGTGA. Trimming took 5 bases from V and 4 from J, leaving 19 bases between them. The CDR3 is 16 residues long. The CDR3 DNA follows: TGTGCCAGCAGCCCCCGACTGGCTAGGGTAGCAGATACGCAGTATTTT. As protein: CASSPRLARVADTQYF.

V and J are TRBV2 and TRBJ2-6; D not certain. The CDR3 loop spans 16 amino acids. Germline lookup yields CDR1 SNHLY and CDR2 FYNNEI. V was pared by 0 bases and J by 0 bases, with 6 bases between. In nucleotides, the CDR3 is TGTGCCAGCAGTGAAGCCGCCAGCTCTGGGGCCAACGTCCTGACTTTC. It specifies CASSEAASSGANVLTF.

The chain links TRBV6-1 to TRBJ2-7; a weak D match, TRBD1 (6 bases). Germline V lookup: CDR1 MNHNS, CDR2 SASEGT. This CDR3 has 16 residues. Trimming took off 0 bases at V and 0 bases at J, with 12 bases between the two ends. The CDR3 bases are TGTGCCAGCAGTGAAGCGCGTACAGGGCGCTCCTACGAGCAGTACTTC. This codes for CASSEARTGRSYEQYF.

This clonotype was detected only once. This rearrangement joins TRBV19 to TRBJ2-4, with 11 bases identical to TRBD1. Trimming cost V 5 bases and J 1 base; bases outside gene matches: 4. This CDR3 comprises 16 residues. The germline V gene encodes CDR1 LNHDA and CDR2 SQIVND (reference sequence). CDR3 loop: CASSFRDRGAKNIQYF. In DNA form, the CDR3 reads TGTGCCAGTAGTTTCCGGGACAGGGGGGCCAAAAACATTCAGTACTTC.

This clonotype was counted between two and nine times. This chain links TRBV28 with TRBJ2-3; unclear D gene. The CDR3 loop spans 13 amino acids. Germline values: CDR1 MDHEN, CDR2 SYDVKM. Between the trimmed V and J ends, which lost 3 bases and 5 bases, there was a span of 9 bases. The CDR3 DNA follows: TGTGCCAGCAGTTTGAGAATACAAGATACGCAGTATTTT. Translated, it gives CASSLRIQDTQYF.

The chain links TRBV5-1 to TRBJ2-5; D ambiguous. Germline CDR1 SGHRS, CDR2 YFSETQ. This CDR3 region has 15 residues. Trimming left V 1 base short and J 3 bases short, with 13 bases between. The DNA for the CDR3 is TGCGCCAGCAGCTTGTCCCTGGGCAGAGAAGAGACCCAGTACTTC. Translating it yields CASSLSLGREETQYF.

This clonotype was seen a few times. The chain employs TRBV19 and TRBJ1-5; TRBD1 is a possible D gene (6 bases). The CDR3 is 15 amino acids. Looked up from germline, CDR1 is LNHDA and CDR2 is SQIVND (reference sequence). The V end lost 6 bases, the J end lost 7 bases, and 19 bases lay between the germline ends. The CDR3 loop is CASRGHLGGAQPQHF. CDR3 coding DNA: TGTGCCAGTAGGGGACATCTGGGAGGGGCCCAGCCCCAGCATTTT.

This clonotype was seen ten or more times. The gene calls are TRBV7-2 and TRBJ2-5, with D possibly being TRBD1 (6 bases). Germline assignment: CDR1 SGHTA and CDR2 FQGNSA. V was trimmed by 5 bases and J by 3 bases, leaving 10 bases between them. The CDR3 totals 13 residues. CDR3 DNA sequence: TGTGCCAGCAGCATAAACAGGGAAGAGACCCAGTACTTC. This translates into CASSINREETQYF.

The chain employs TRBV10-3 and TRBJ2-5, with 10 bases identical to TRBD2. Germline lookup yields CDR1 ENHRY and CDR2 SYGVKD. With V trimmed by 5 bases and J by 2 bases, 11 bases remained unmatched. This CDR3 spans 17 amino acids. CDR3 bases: TGTGCCATCAGTTCCGATTCGGCTAGCGGGAGTCAAGAGACCCAGTACTTC. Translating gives CAISSDSASGSQETQYF.

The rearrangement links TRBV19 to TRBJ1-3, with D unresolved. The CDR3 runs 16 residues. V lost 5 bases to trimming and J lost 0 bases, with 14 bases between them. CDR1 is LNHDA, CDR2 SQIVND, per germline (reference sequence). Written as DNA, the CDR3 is TGTGCCAGTAGTCAAACCGGGCCCAACTCTGGAAACACCATATATTTT. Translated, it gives CASSQTGPNSGNTIYF.

CDR3 sequence reads: CASNAGAGGGEQYF. The CDR3 DNA is TGTGCCAGCAATGCCGGAGCAGGGGGTGGCGAGCAGTACTTC. J is TRBJ2-7 and V is TRBV6-6; TRBD1 matches 7 bases. CDR3 length equals 14 residues. Germline values: CDR1 MNHNY, CDR2 SVGAGI (reference sequence). J was trimmed by 6 bases and V by 7 bases; bases with no gene match: 12.

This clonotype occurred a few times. This CDR3 is CASRRLAGADTQYF. CDR3 coding DNA: TGTGCCAGCAGAAGACTAGCGGGAGCAGATACGCAGTATTTT. The chain joins TRBV6-1 to TRBJ2-3, with 12 bases identical to TRBD2. CDR1 and CDR2 from the germline V gene are MNHNS and SASEGT. Trimming removed 6 bases from V and 4 bases from J; junction bases left unmatched: 2. The CDR3 covers 14 residues.

CDR3 amino acids: CASSEGTSGRGKQYF. For the CDR3, the DNA is TGTGCCAGCAGTGAAGGGACTAGCGGGAGAGGAAAGCAGTACTTC. The chain combines TRBV25-1 with TRBJ2-7; 14 nucleotides align to TRBD2. The germline V gene has CDR1 MGHDK and CDR2 SYGVNS. This CDR3 is 15 amino acids long. V lost 2 bases and J lost 8; bases outside the gene matches: 5.

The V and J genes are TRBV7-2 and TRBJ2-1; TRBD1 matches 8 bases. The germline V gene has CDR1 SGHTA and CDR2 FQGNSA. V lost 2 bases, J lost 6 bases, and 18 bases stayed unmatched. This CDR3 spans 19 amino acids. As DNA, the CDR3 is TGTGCCAGCAGCTTACGGATCCAGGGTCGGGACAGGCTTCTCAATGAGCAGTTCTTC. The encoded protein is CASSLRIQGRDRLLNEQFF.

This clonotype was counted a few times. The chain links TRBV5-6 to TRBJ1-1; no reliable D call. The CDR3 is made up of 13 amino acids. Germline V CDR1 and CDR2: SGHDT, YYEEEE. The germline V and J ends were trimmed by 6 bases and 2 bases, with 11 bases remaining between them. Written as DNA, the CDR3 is TGTGCCAGCAAACACCCGGGCAACACTGAAGCTTTCTTT. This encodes CASKHPGNTEAFF.